This record concerns one T cell receptor (beta chain) sequence. The data stem from a study of blood T cell repertoires in COVID-19. The wider study: Samples came from the United States, Italy and Spain, spanning acute and convalescent COVID-19. PBMCs, B-cell-depleted T cells, or T cells provided the cDNA or gDNA that made up the material.

In the authors' workflow: Quantification of nucleated cells was approximated via reference gene primer amplification. The repertoire was sequenced with immunoSEQ multiplex PCR; TCRdb's copy has only in-frame clones and lacks some. V and J calls and clone size are those listed in that table; D and trimming were worked out from the DNA. The table shows some 70,000 clones, with 75% to 90% occurring only once. This sequence was found in a man aged 50 to 59 with active COVID-19. Input material: peripheral blood.

The CDR3 spells CAPRVQGIVEKLFF. CDR3 coding DNA: TGTGCCCCTCGGGTACAGGGGATCGTTGAAAAACTGTTTTTT. The rearrangement uses TRBV24-1 and TRBJ1-4; 7 nucleotides match TRBD1. This CDR3 region has 14 residues. Trimming cost V 12 bases and J 7 bases; bases outside gene matches: 13. Germline CDR1 reads KGHDR; CDR2 reads SFDVKD.